A single sample gave rise to the 8 T cell receptor beta chains below, sequenced in a study of PD-L1 blockade in urothelial cancer (TCRdb year 2017). The library was made by the immunoSEQ multiplex PCR assay. TCRdb carries this immuneACCESS record with in-frame sequences only. Its versions omit some clonotypes, under half of them owing to an unresolved V gene in the studies checked, with the rest unexplained. Counted in this sample were more than 95,000 clones; around 89% of them appeared once. The ten top clones hold more than 1.5% of the sample. This sample's time point label indicates: peripheral blood 6 weeks after treatment start. Sequences were derived from PBMCs, sampled around atezolizumab (anti-PD-L1) treatment. The receptors derive from a man aged 60-69 years with urothelial cancer.

The J gene is TRBJ2-7, the V gene TRBV11-3, with 10 bases aligning to TRBD1. V gave up 0 bases and J gave up 3 bases; unmatched junction bases: 8. CDR3 size: 17 residues. Germline V lookup: CDR1 SGHNT, CDR2 YENEEA. The CDR3 DNA follows: TGTGCCAGCAGCTTAGATCGAGCAGGACAGGGGGTCTACGAGCAGTACTTC. Translating it yields CASSLDRAGQGVYEQYF.

This clone was detected only once. The chain couples TRBV5-8 to TRBJ2-5; 8 nucleotides match TRBD2. Germline V gene sequence: CDR1 SGHTS, CDR2 YDEGEE. The length of the CDR3 is 16 residues. J lost 1 base, V lost 0 bases, and 5 bases had no gene match. CDR3 in DNA: TGTGCCAGCAGCTTGGGGTCTAGCGGGCTCCAAGAGACCCAGTACTTC. It yields the protein CASSLGSSGLQETQYF.

The gene calls are TRBV18 and TRBJ1-1, with TRBD1 matching over 8 bases. The CDR3 runs to 16 residues. The V and J ends lost 3 bases and 0 bases, in that order; junction bases with no gene match: 6. The germline CDR1 and CDR2 sequences are KGHSH and LQKENI. CDR3 in amino acids: CASSPGTGAMNTEAFF. The CDR3 DNA is TGTGCCAGCTCACCGGGGACAGGAGCAATGAACACTGAAGCTTTCTTT. Together with reference TRBV18 and TRBJ1-1, the CDR3 gives the full variable domain: NAGVMQNPRHLVRRRGQEARLRCSPMKGHSHVYWYRQLPEEGLKFMVYLQKENIIDESGMPKERFSAEFPKEGPSILRIQQVVRGDSAAYFCASSPGTGAMNTEAFFGQGTRLTVV.

The chain links TRBV2 to TRBJ1-1; the match to TRBD1 covers 8 bases. The J segment lost 1 base and the V segment lost 5 bases, leaving 6 bases of the junction unmatched. The CDR3 has 15 amino acids. Germline values: CDR1 SNHLY, CDR2 FYNNEI. CDR3 bases: TGTGCCAGCAGTTGGACAGGGACCACGAACACTGAAGCTTTCTTT. This encodes CASSWTGTTNTEAFF.

This rearrangement joins TRBV19 to TRBJ1-1; TRBD1 matches at 9 bases. This CDR3 spans 15 amino acids. With 5 bases clipped from V and 3 bases from J, the junction kept 7 bases outside the gene matches. Germline assignment: CDR1 LNHDA and CDR2 SQIVND (reference sequence). CDR3 DNA: TGTGCCAGTAGTGCCAGGACAGGGGTTCACACTGAAGCTTTCTTT. Translating gives CASSARTGVHTEAFF.

The J gene is TRBJ2-5, the V gene TRBV7-2; D is unresolved. The CDR3 is 14 residues long. CDR1 and CDR2 from the germline V gene are SGHTA and FQGNSA. With 5 bases removed from V and 2 bases from J, the gap between germline ends came to 12 bases. CDR3 coding DNA: TGTGCCAGCAGCACTCCTACCCTACAAGAGACCCAGTACTTC. It codes for CASSTPTLQETQYF.

V is TRBV6-1 and J is TRBJ1-1; D gene ambiguous. This CDR3 has 14 residues. Germline CDR1 and CDR2: MNHNS and SASEGT. The V end was cut by 2 bases, the J end by 0 bases, with 7 bases between. The CDR3 loop is CASSEQIMNTEAFF. As DNA, the CDR3 is TGTGCCAGCAGTGAACAGATCATGAACACTGAAGCTTTCTTT.

This chain uses TRBV19 with TRBJ2-1; D gene ambiguous. Trimming cost V 1 base and J 4 bases, with 8 bases left between them. The length of the CDR3 is 14 residues. CDR1 LNHDA and CDR2 SQIVND come from the germline V gene (reference sequence). DNA for the CDR3: TGTGCCAGTAGTATAGCCACCCAGTACAATGAGCAGTTCTTC. As protein: CASSIATQYNEQFF.